These T cell receptor beta chains were read from a single sample in a study of OX40 agonist ivuxolimab in advanced cancers. Only in-frame clones appear in the TCRdb table, and some are missing; sequencing was by immunoSEQ multiplex PCR. The top ten clones hold about 0.31% of a sample with about 99,000 clones, roughly 90% of them seen once. The source was CD4+ or CD8+ T cells sorted from blood, collected in a trial of the OX40 agonist ivuxolimab. The receptors originated from an adult with an advanced solid tumor such as melanoma, head and neck, liver or kidney cancer. The CDR3 runs from the conserved cysteine through the conserved F or W. Each record gives: clone size, V gene, J gene, D gene, CDR3 DNA, CDR3 protein. The D gene is left open where the match is weak. Clone size appears in some rows only: once, few, many, or a class for an expanded clone.

>-|TRBV19|TRBJ2-5|-
TGTGCCAGTAGTAACCAAGAGACCCAGTACTTC
CASSNQETQYF
>-|TRBV18|TRBJ2-1|TRBD1
TGTGCCAGCTCACGGGACAGGGGGCTTGAGCAGTTCTTC
CASSRDRGLEQFF
>-|TRBV28|TRBJ2-3|-
TGTGCCAGCAGTCCCAGGACCAAAATATATACGCAGTATTTT
CASSPRTKIYTQYF
>once|TRBV28|TRBJ2-7|-
TGTGCCAGCAGTCCCCCTGCCGGGAACGAGCAGTACTTC
CASSPPAGNEQYF
>-|TRBV27|TRBJ1-2|-
TGTGCCAGCAGTTTATCCGGGTTCGGGGGCTACACCTTC
CASSLSGFGGYTF
>-|TRBV6-6|TRBJ2-3|-
TGTGCCAGCAGTACGAGACAGGCCCTTAGCACAGATACGCAGTATTTT
CASSTRQALSTDTQYF
>-|TRBV5-1|TRBJ2-7|TRBD1
TGCGCCAGCAGTCTAGACAGGGGCCCCTCCTACGAGCAGTACTTC
CASSLDRGPSYEQYF
>-|TRBV7-6|TRBJ2-1|-
TGTGCCAGCAGCCCCGCTGTGGGCCCCTATGAGCAGTTCTTC
CASSPAVGPYEQFF
>-|TRBV6-5|TRBJ2-4|-
TGTGCCAGCACGGGGGATCGTGGACAGTACTTC
CASTGDRGQYF
>-|TRBV7-2|TRBJ2-5|-
TGTGCCAGCAGCTCCCCGAGGGGGTCAGGGGGGCCATCTCAAGAGACCCAGTACTTC
CASSSPRGSGGPSQETQYF
>-|TRBV18|TRBJ2-7|-
TGTGCCAGCTCACCACTGGTGACAGGTTCCTACGAGCAGTACTTC
CASSPLVTGSYEQYF
>-|TRBV18|TRBJ1-4|TRBD1
TGTGCCAGCTCACCGGGACAGAAAGCAACTAATGAAAAACTGTTTTTT
CASSPGQKATNEKLFF
>-|TRBV5-1|TRBJ2-6|-
TGCGCCAGCAGCAATACAGGAAACTCTGGGGCCAACGTCCTGACTTTC
CASSNTGNSGANVLTF
>-|TRBV5-1|TRBJ2-5|TRBD2
TGCGCCAGCAGCACCCTAGCGGGAGAGGCAGAGACCCAGTACTTC
CASSTLAGEAETQYF
>-|TRBV15|TRBJ2-1|-
TGTGCCACCAGCAGAGGTTCCGGGTACGAGCAGTTCTTC
CATSRGSGYEQFF
>-|TRBV7-9|TRBJ2-5|TRBD2
TGTGCCAGCAGCCTGACGGGAGGGCGAGTAGAGACCCAGTACTTC
CASSLTGGRVETQYF
>-|TRBV19|TRBJ2-7|-
TGTGCCAGTAGTATAGGTGGAGGGGGAGGATACGAGCAGTACTTC
CASSIGGGGGYEQYF
>-|TRBV11-2|TRBJ2-1|TRBD2
TGTGCCAGCAGCCGGACTAGCGGGACATACAATGAGCAGTTCTTC
CASSRTSGTYNEQFF
>-|TRBV5-4|TRBJ2-3|-
TGTGCCAGCAGCCACAGACCAGTTAGCACAGATACGCAGTATTTT
CASSHRPVSTDTQYF
>-|TRBV27|TRBJ2-3|TRBD1
TGTGCCAGCAGTTCAAGACAGGGTTCAGTCACAGATACGCAGTATTTT
CASSSRQGSVTDTQYF
>-|TRBV5-5|TRBJ1-1|-
TGTGCCAGCAGCTTGGTGCGACAAAGAGTAACGGAAGCTTTCTTT
CASSLVRQRVTEAFF
>-|TRBV9|TRBJ2-1|TRBD2
TGTGCCAGCAGCGTAGTAGGGACTAGACTGCCATATGAGCAGTTCTTC
CASSVVGTRLPYEQFF